This TCR beta chain was sequenced during a study of T cell responses to AZD1222 COVID-19 vaccine. Details on this clone: Its target is not known.

Overall study findings and caveats: Among those given AZD1222, only 6 or 7 were seropositive at baseline. Close to half of spike-specific TCRs reportedly recognize unmutated variant regions. Donors were chiefly white British, with a greater number of females, and clonal diversity was perhaps underestimated. Among vaccine-associated CD4 TCRs, coverage spanned spike, with dominance at 160-218 and 743-854.

Germline-derived CDR1 and CDR2 are SGHNT and YENEEA. Trimming cost V 4 bases and J 7 bases, with 6 bases left between them. The CDR3 runs 11 residues. Sequencing used immunoSEQ multiplex PCR; TCRdb keeps in-frame clones, though not all of them. The data show approximately 180,000 clones, approximately 92% seen once. This clonotype was sampled from an adult who received the MenACWY meningococcal vaccine as a control. The source material was peripheral blood, sampled 28 days after the second dose of the MenACWY control vaccine. V and J are TRBV11-3 and TRBJ2-3; D gene uncertain. CDR3: CASSSGNTQYF. The CDR3 DNA reads as TGTGCCAGCAGCTCTGGAAATACGCAGTATTTT.